Shown below are 13 T cell receptor beta chains from a single sample sequenced in a study of CD8 T cells in ankylosing spondylitis. These TCRs are of unknown antigen specificity. Notes on the study in general: What appeared characteristic of ankylosing spondylitis blood was a TCR beta motif of fewer than ten highly homologous variants.

Each CDR3 protein is one row after TCRdb ran MiXCR on the 5' RACE reads. The table lists 650,000 to 800,000 distinct CDR3 sequences, 19% of them singletons. The sequencing input was blood, either unsorted or a sorted T cell fraction (not recorded which). The receptors shown here come from a male donor with ankylosing spondylitis.

V usage is TRBV5-1 and J usage is TRBJ2-3; 11 bases match TRBD1. With 4 bases clipped from V and 4 bases from J, the junction kept 11 bases outside the gene matches. This CDR3 has 17 residues. The germline V gene has CDR1 SGHRS and CDR2 YFSETQ. The CDR3 sequence: CASSVLPGTGGADTQYF. CDR3 bases: TGCGCCAGCAGCGTCCTGCCCGGGACAGGGGGGGCAGATACGCAGTATTTT.

This clonotype has just a few counts. The chain employs TRBV10-3 and TRBJ2-7, with no clear D. The CDR3 contains 15 residues. The germline CDR1 and CDR2 sequences are ENHRY and SYGVKD. The V end was cut by 1 base, the J end by 7 bases, with 17 bases between. The CDR3 sequence: CAISEFNGPSTEQYF. The CDR3 DNA reads TGTGCCATCAGTGAGTTCAACGGGCCCTCTACGGAGCAGTACTTC.

The rearrangement links TRBV4-1 to TRBJ1-4; D remains ambiguous. This CDR3 is built from 15 residues. Trimming removed 0 bases at V and 3 bases at J, with 8 bases between. Germline-derived CDR1 and CDR2 are MGHRA and YSYEKL. DNA of the CDR3: TGCGCCAGCAGCCAAGATCCAGGCTCTAATGAAAAACTGTTTTTT. Residues: CASSQDPGSNEKLFF.

This clonotype was counted between two and nine times. The chain carries TRBV4-3 and TRBJ2-1, with TRBD2 identical over 11 bases. The V gene's germline CDR1 is LGHNA and CDR2 YSLEER. V was pared by 1 base and J by 8 bases, with 4 bases of the junction left unmatched. CDR3 length equals 15 residues. CDR3 loop: CASSQAASGRYEQFF. The CDR3 nucleotides are TGCGCCAGCAGCCAAGCCGCTAGCGGGAGGTATGAGCAGTTCTTC.

V and J are TRBV28 and TRBJ2-7, with D uncertain. This CDR3 is 14 amino acids long. V lost 7 bases, J lost 3 bases, and 16 bases lay in between. CDR1 MDHEN and CDR2 SYDVKM come from the germline V gene. The CDR3 DNA sequence: TGTGCCAGCACTCAACGGGCAGCAATCTACGAGCAGTACTTC. As protein: CASTQRAAIYEQYF.

V usage is TRBV6-5 and J usage is TRBJ1-1; 10 nucleotides match TRBD1. This CDR3 spans 17 amino acids. CDR1 MNHEY and CDR2 SVGAGI come from the germline V gene. V gave up 5 bases and J gave up 0 bases; unmatched junction bases: 9. CDR3 amino acids: CASSLDRGRTLNTEAFF. In DNA, the CDR3 is TGTGCCAGCAGTCTCGACAGGGGGCGGACCTTGAACACTGAAGCTTTCTTT.

This clonotype has ten or more counts. The chain is built from TRBV20-1 and TRBJ2-7; D is perhaps TRBD2 (6 bases). Germline V gene sequence: CDR1 DFQATT, CDR2 SNEGSKA (reference sequence). The CDR3 loop spans 14 amino acids. Trimming stripped 6 bases from V and 3 bases from J, with 18 bases between. The CDR3: CSAKSGRGIYEQYF. In DNA, the CDR3 is TGCAGTGCCAAAAGCGGGCGGGGAATCTACGAGCAGTACTTC.

This chain uses TRBV15 with TRBJ2-7; 9 bases are shared with TRBD2. Germline trimming cut 0 bases from V and 3 bases from J; bases unmatched to any gene: 24. Germline lookup yields CDR1 LNHNV and CDR2 YYDKDF (reference sequence). The CDR3 consists of 22 residues. DNA of the CDR3: TGTGCCACCAGCAGAGATCGGGTCTACGGGGGTTCTGGGACTAGCAGGTTCTACGAGCAGTACTTC. Translation: CATSRDRVYGGSGTSRFYEQYF.

This clonotype was seen a handful of times. The chain carries TRBV12-3 or TRBV12-4 and TRBJ2-3, with 9 nucleotides matching TRBD2. Trimming cost V 4 bases and J 3 bases; bases outside gene matches: 8. The CDR3 totals 16 residues. Here the CDR3 reads CASSSRTSAVTDTQYF. In nucleotides, the CDR3 is TGTGCCAGCAGTTCCCGGACTAGCGCAGTTACAGATACGCAGTATTTT.

This rearrangement joins TRBV12-3 or TRBV12-4 to TRBJ1-1; 8 bases align to TRBD1. CDR3 size: 14 residues. The V and J ends lost 8 bases and 1 base, in that order; junction bases with no gene match: 6. The CDR3 reads CASRTGGENTEAFF. Written as DNA, the CDR3 is TGTGCCAGCCGCACAGGGGGAGAGAACACTGAAGCTTTCTTT.

This clonotype was counted a few times. The chain combines TRBV19 with TRBJ2-2; 9 nucleotides align to TRBD1. This CDR3 region has 14 residues. V dropped 7 bases and J dropped 4; count of bases not matched to a gene: 4. Germline CDR1 is LNHDA and CDR2 is SQIVND (reference sequence). Here the CDR3 DNA reads TGTGCCAGTAAGGGACAGGGACCCACCGGGGAGCTGTTTTTT. Protein: CASKGQGPTGELFF.

The chain recombines TRBV15 with TRBJ2-2, with TRBD2 identical over 10 bases. The CDR3 is made up of 15 amino acids. Germline V gives CDR1 LNHNV, CDR2 YYDKDF (reference sequence). V shed 4 bases and J 1 base; nucleotides not matched to a gene: 0. CDR3 bases: TGTGCCACCAGCATAGCGGGAGGGAACACCGGGGAGCTGTTTTTT. It translates to CATSIAGGNTGELFF.

This clonotype was seen at least ten times. DNA for the CDR3: TGCGCCAGCAAAACGTCACAGGGGACCAACTATGGCTACACCTTC. It encodes CASKTSQGTNYGYTF. The rearrangement joins TRBV5-1 to TRBJ1-2, with 7 positions matching TRBD1. From germline, CDR1 is SGHRS and CDR2 YFSETQ. The CDR3 has 15 residues. V trimming: 6 bases; J trimming: 2 bases; junction bases outside the gene matches: 10.